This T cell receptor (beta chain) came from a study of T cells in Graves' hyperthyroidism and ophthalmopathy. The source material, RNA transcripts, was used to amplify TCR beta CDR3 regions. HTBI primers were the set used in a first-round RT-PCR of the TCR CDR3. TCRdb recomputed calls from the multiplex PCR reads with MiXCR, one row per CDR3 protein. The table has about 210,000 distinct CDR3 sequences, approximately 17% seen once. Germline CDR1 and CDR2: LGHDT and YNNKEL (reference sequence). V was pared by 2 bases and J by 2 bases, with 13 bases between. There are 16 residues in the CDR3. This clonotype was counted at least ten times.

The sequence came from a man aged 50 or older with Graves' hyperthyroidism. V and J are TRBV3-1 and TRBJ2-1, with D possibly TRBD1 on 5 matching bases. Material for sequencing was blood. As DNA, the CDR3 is TGTGCCAGCAGCCAATACAACAGGAGACCCTACAATGAGCAGTTCTTC. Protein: CASSQYNRRPYNEQFF.